This T cell receptor beta chain was identified during a study of identical twins. One entry per CDR3 protein results from TCRdb running MiXCR on the 5' RACE reads. The data show 690,000 or so distinct CDR3 sequences, 8.5% to 9.5% seen once. Per germline, CDR1 DFQATT and CDR2 SNEGSKA (reference sequence). V was trimmed by 5 bases and J by 0 bases, leaving 14 bases between them. The CDR3 contains 15 residues. Findings and caveats of the study: Beta out-of-frame sequences showed weaker excess twin sharing.

This clonotype was picked up a small number of times. Its antigen is still unknown. The same data also contributed to another study, on yellow fever vaccine responses in identical twins.

This rearrangement joins TRBV20-1 to TRBJ2-4; D is uncertain. Material: PBMCs. The source is a woman under 30 in good health. The CDR3 region is CSAPERKLAKNIQYF. For the CDR3, the DNA is TGCAGTGCTCCGGAGAGGAAACTAGCCAAAAACATTCAGTACTTC.